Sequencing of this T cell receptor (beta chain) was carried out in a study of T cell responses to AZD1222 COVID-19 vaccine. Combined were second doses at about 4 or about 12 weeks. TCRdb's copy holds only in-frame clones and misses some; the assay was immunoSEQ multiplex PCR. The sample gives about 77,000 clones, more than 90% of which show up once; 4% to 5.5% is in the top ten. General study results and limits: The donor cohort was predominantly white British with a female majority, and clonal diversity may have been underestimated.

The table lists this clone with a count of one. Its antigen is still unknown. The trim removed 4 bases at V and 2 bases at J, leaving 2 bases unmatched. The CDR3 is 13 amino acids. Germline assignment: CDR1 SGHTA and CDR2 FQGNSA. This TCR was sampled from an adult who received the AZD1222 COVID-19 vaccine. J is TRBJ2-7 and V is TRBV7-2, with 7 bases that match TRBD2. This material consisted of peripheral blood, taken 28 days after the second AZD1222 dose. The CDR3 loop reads CASSYSGTYEQYF. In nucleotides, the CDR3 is TGTGCCAGCAGCTACAGCGGGACCTACGAGCAGTACTTC.